The rows below give T cell receptor beta chains drawn from one sample of a study of blood T cell repertoires in COVID-19. The data were produced by immunoSEQ multiplex PCR, yet TCRdb's version contains in-frame clones alone and is incomplete. Of 25,000 to 35,000 clones listed, 81% are singletons. The sample was peripheral blood. These receptors all come from a woman in her sixties with acute or convalescent COVID-19. The CDR3 runs from the conserved cysteine through the conserved F or W. D genes are given only for firm matches. Clone sizes are given selectively: once, few, many, or a class where the clone is expanded.

j_gene | v_gene | len | abundance | d_gene | CDR3nt | CDR3aa
TRBJ1-6 | TRBV28 | 15 | - | - | TGTGCCAGCAGACCAGACATCTTTAGTAATTCACCCCTCCACTTT | CASRPDIFSNSPLHF
TRBJ1-2 | TRBV18 | 15 | - | - | TGTGCCAGCTCACCAGTCGGGGGGCGATCCTTTGGCTACACCTTC | CASSPVGGRSFGYTF
TRBJ1-4 | TRBV28 | 15 | - | - | TGTGCCAGCAGTTTATCCGGGGGGCGACGGGAAAAACTGTTTTTT | CASSLSGGRREKLFF
TRBJ1-2 | TRBV4-1 | 14 | once | - | TGCGCCAGCAGTACTCCTGGCGGGGTATATGGCTACACCTTC | CASSTPGGVYGYTF
TRBJ2-1 | TRBV7-2 | 19 | - | TRBD1 | TGTGCCAGCAGCTCCCAAGGGACAGGGGGACGGGGGGGCATAAATGAGCAGTTCTTC | CASSSQGTGGRGGINEQFF
TRBJ1-5 | TRBV7-6 | 16 | - | - | TGTGCCAGCAGCTTATTGGTGCAGGGAGGCGATCAGCCCCAGCATTTT | CASSLLVQGGDQPQHF
TRBJ2-1 | TRBV25-1 | 15 | - | TRBD1 | TGTGCCAGCACCTACCCGGGGACAGGGGGAAATGAGCAGTTCTTC | CASTYPGTGGNEQFF
TRBJ1-4 | TRBV3-1/TRBV3-2 | 14 | - | - | TGTGCCAGCAGCCGCAGGGCCCAAAATGAAAAACTGTTTTTT | CASSRRAQNEKLFF
TRBJ2-5 | TRBV4-1 | 18 | - | TRBD2 | TGCGCCAGCAGCCAAGAAGGAAACAGCGGGGGGGCCCAAGAGACCCAGTACTTC | CASSQEGNSGGAQETQYF
TRBJ2-7 | TRBV28 | 13 | - | TRBD2 | TGTGCCACCATTCGGACTAGCGACTACGAGCAGTACTTC | CATIRTSDYEQYF
TRBJ2-3 | TRBV6-5 | 14 | - | - | TGTGCCAGCAGTTACTCGGGCCACACAGATACGCAGTATTTT | CASSYSGHTDTQYF
TRBJ1-6 | TRBV5-6 | 15 | - | TRBD1 | TGTGCCAGCAGCTTAGGACAGGGGGTCTTATCACCCCTCCACTTT | CASSLGQGVLSPLHF
TRBJ1-3 | TRBV6-1 | 15 | - | - | TGTGCCAGCAGTGAAAGCACAGTAGGTGGAAACACCATATATTTT | CASSESTVGGNTIYF
TRBJ2-7 | TRBV28 | 13 | once | - | TGTGCCAGCAGTTTAAACCTAGATCTCGAGCAGTACTTC | CASSLNLDLEQYF
TRBJ1-2 | TRBV9 | 15 | once | - | TGTGCCAGCAGCGTAGGGGAGGGGGGAAGGAGTGGCTACACCTTC | CASSVGEGGRSGYTF
TRBJ1-1 | TRBV3-1/TRBV3-2 | 14 | - | - | TGTGCCAGCAGCTCTACCCTCTACGGCACTGAAGCTTTCTTT | CASSSTLYGTEAFF
TRBJ2-2 | TRBV5-6 | 17 | - | TRBD1 | TGTGCCAGCAGCTTCGGTATAAGGGGGCGCGACACCGGGGAGCTGTTTTTT | CASSFGIRGRDTGELFF
TRBJ2-6 | TRBV5-5 | 18 | few | - | TGTGCCAGCAGCTTACAACAGGGGGAGGGGGTTGGTTCCAACGTCCTGACTTTC | CASSLQQGEGVGSNVLTF
TRBJ2-1 | TRBV24-1 | 13 | - | - | TGTGCCACCAGTGATTATACGCGGAATGAGCAGTTCTTC | CATSDYTRNEQFF
TRBJ1-2 | TRBV5-4 | 15 | few | - | TGTGCCAGCAGCTCGGTGACAGGAGCTAACTATGGCTACACCTTC | CASSSVTGANYGYTF
TRBJ2-3 | TRBV7-3 | 17 | - | TRBD2 | TGTGCCAGCAGCCTCGTTGGACTAGCGGGGGGCACAGATACGCAGTATTTT | CASSLVGLAGGTDTQYF
TRBJ1-2 | TRBV19 | 16 | - | TRBD1 | TGTGCCAGTAGTAGGAGGACAGGAGGTCTCGGGTATGGCTACACCTTC | CASSRRTGGLGYGYTF
TRBJ1-2 | TRBV4-2 | 16 | - | TRBD1 | TGTGCCAGCAGCCAAGTGCAAAGGGGGCTCGACTATGGCTACACCTTC | CASSQVQRGLDYGYTF
TRBJ1-3 | TRBV9 | 15 | - | - | TGTGCCAGCAGCGACCCCTCCCGCGGAGCAAACACCATATATTTT | CASSDPSRGANTIYF
TRBJ2-3 | TRBV7-8 | 14 | - | - | TGTGCCAGCAGCTTAGCGAGGGCCACAGATACGCAGTATTTT | CASSLARATDTQYF
TRBJ2-1 | TRBV7-9 | 17 | - | - | TGTGCCAGCAGCTCCTCTTGGTACGGGAACTCCTACAATGAGCAGTTCTTC | CASSSSWYGNSYNEQFF